Following are 18 T cell receptor beta chains from one sample sequenced in a study of shared clonotypes between healthy human individuals. TCRdb's table, derived via immunoSEQ multiplex PCR, lists solely in-frame clones and lacks some. The profile shows roughly 450,000 clones, 79% of them singletons. The specimen sequenced was PBMCs. Source of these receptors: a woman aged 40 to 49 in good health. Some clones in this sample may be carry-over from other donors' samples.

The chain couples TRBV28 to TRBJ2-3, with 10 bases matching TRBD2. This CDR3 is 13 amino acids long. The germline CDR1 and CDR2 sequences are MDHEN and SYDVKM. The junction had 6 bases not matched to a gene; V was cut back by 6 bases and J by 9 bases. CDR3 sequence (DNA): TGTGCCAGCAGCTCTAGCGGGAGTGAGACGCAGTATTTT. This sequence encodes CASSSSGSETQYF.

This chain uses TRBV27 with TRBJ2-1; D is undetermined. CDR1 and CDR2 from the germline V gene are MNHEY and SMNVEV (reference sequence). The CDR3 length is 14 residues. The V end lost 4 bases, the J end lost 5 bases, and 12 bases lay between the germline ends. Written as DNA, the CDR3 is TGTGCCAGCAGTTCAGGAAGAAGGCACAATGAGCAGTTCTTC. This sequence encodes CASSSGRRHNEQFF.

This clone was observed a handful of times. This chain joins TRBV28 and TRBJ2-7; 9 bases match TRBD2. The CDR3 sequence is 15 residues long. The trim removed 7 bases at V and 1 base at J, leaving 8 bases unmatched. The germline V gene encodes CDR1 MDHEN and CDR2 SYDVKM. The CDR3 coding sequence is TGTGCCAGCACCATAGCGGGAGTTGGATCCTACGAGCAGTACTTC. Residues: CASTIAGVGSYEQYF.

The J gene is TRBJ2-1, the V gene TRBV19, with TRBD2 matching over 7 bases. CDR1 is LNHDA, CDR2 SQIVND, per germline (reference sequence). Losses at the gene ends were 6 bases for V and 4 bases for J; bases not matched to a gene: 3. The CDR3 runs 13 residues. The CDR3 loop is CASRGGRYNEQFF. DNA of the CDR3: TGTGCCAGTAGGGGGGGGAGGTACAATGAGCAGTTCTTC.

The V call is TRBV7-2, the J call TRBJ2-1, with 11 bases that match TRBD2. The germline V gene has CDR1 SGHTA and CDR2 FQGNSA. The V segment lost 2 bases and the J segment 7 bases; nucleotides outside the gene matches: 4. This CDR3 region has 15 residues. CDR3 in DNA: TGTGCCAGCAGCTTACAGGGACTAGCGGATAATGAGCAGTTCTTC. Translated, it gives CASSLQGLADNEQFF.

V usage is TRBV4-2 and J usage is TRBJ2-2; TRBD2 is a possible D gene (6 bases). V shed 0 bases and J shed 0 bases, with 11 bases lying between them. CDR3 size: 17 residues. Germline V gene sequence: CDR1 LGHNA, CDR2 YNFKEQ. CDR3 region: CASSQDFGSANTGELFF. The CDR3 DNA reads as TGTGCCAGCAGCCAAGATTTCGGGAGCGCGAACACCGGGGAGCTGTTTTTT.

The chain carries TRBV2 and TRBJ2-5, with 7 bases that match TRBD2. The length of the CDR3 is 13 residues. Germline CDR1 SNHLY, CDR2 FYNNEI. V shed 2 bases and J 5 bases; nucleotides not matched to a gene: 2. CDR3 sequence: CASSELGGETQYF. The CDR3 DNA reads TGTGCCAGCAGTGAACTGGGGGGGGAGACCCAGTACTTC.

This clone was detected only a few times. The genes are TRBV6-1 and TRBJ2-1, with 8 bases identical to TRBD2. The CDR3 covers 14 residues. J was trimmed by 4 bases and V by 9 bases; bases with no gene match: 8. Germline V lookup: CDR1 MNHNS, CDR2 SASEGT. DNA of the CDR3: TGTGCCAGTCGGTCTAGCGGGTGGTACAATGAGCAGTTCTTC. It is translated as CASRSSGWYNEQFF.

This clone was counted a few times. The chain employs TRBV29-1 and TRBJ2-1; 10 nucleotides align to TRBD2. CDR1 is SQVTM, CDR2 ANQGSEA, per germline. The CDR3 sequence is 12 residues long. Trimming at V came to 4 bases and at J to 6 bases, leaving 0 bases not matched to a gene. As DNA, the CDR3 is TGCAGCGTTGCTAGCGGGAGCAATGAGCAGTTCTTC. Protein: CSVASGSNEQFF.

The rearrangement joins TRBV19 to TRBJ1-2, with D uncertain. There are 12 residues in the CDR3. Germline V gives CDR1 LNHDA, CDR2 SQIVND (reference sequence). Deletions cut 5 bases from V and 7 bases from J, with 11 bases between. CDR3 nucleotides: TGTGCCAGTAGTGGCCGGATCGGTGGCTACACCTTC. Amino acid sequence: CASSGRIGGYTF.

The chain uses TRBV4-3 and TRBJ2-1, with D uncertain. The germline V gene has CDR1 LGHNA and CDR2 YSLEER. The V end lost 3 bases, the J end lost 9 bases, and 9 bases lay between the germline ends. The CDR3 is made up of 12 amino acids. CDR3: CASSQAPGEQFF. The CDR3 DNA reads TGCGCCAGCAGCCAGGCCCCAGGTGAGCAGTTCTTC.

The table lists this clone with a count of one. The chain has TRBV28 and TRBJ1-2; D not certain. The V and J ends lost 5 bases and 8 bases respectively, with 18 bases between them. This CDR3 contains 14 residues. The germline V gene has CDR1 MDHEN and CDR2 SYDVKM. CDR3 region: CASSLAFRTDGYTF. CDR3 coding DNA: TGTGCCAGCAGTCTGGCCTTTCGAACGGACGGCTACACCTTC.

The chain uses TRBV7-9 and TRBJ1-3, with a weak D call TRBD1 (5 bases). The CDR3 covers 17 residues. The germline V and J ends were trimmed by 1 base and 1 base, with 14 bases remaining between them. From germline, CDR1 is SEHNR and CDR2 FQNEAQ (reference sequence). CDR3 loop: CASSLDPVGASGNTIYF. The CDR3, as DNA: TGTGCCAGCAGCTTAGACCCAGTCGGGGCTTCTGGAAACACCATATATTTT.

This clone was recorded only once. Other DNA sequences in this specimen translate into the identical CDR3. V usage is TRBV5-4 and J usage is TRBJ2-3, with TRBD2 matching over 11 bases. V lost 3 bases, J lost 3 bases, and 6 bases stayed unmatched. Germline V gene sequence: CDR1 SGHNT, CDR2 YYREEE (reference sequence). The CDR3 runs to 16 residues. The DNA of the CDR3 is TGTGCCAGCAGCTATCGACTAGCGGGGTCGACAGATACGCAGTATTTT. It translates to CASSYRLAGSTDTQYF.

The chain joins TRBV4-2 to TRBJ2-1; D might be TRBD2 (5 bases). This CDR3 region has 18 residues. Germline V gives CDR1 LGHNA, CDR2 YNFKEQ. Trimming stripped 0 bases from V and 0 bases from J, with 15 bases between. CDR3 amino acids: CASSQDYSEGSSYNEQFF. The CDR3 nucleotides read TGTGCCAGCAGCCAAGATTACTCCGAGGGAAGCTCCTACAATGAGCAGTTCTTC.

This clone was counted a single time. The chain employs TRBV5-1 and TRBJ2-2, with D perhaps TRBD1 (5 bases). Germline CDR1 SGHRS, CDR2 YFSETQ. CDR3 length: 14 amino acids. The V gene lost 7 bases and the J gene lost 8 bases, with 18 bases spanning the gap. The CDR3 here is CASSVQQVTGELFF. CDR3 in DNA: TGCGCCAGCTCCGTTCAACAGGTGACGGGGGAGCTGTTTTTT.

The rearrangement joins TRBV7-9 to TRBJ2-7; TRBD2 matches 11 bases. The V gene end was trimmed by 2 bases and the J gene end by 5 bases; junction bases not matched to a gene: 8. The CDR3 totals 16 residues. CDR1 and CDR2 from the germline V gene are SEHNR and FQNEAQ (reference sequence). The CDR3 sequence: CASSLPTSGNRNEQYF. The CDR3 nucleotides are TGTGCCAGCAGCTTACCGACTAGCGGGAACCGTAACGAGCAGTACTTC.

The rearrangement uses TRBV2 and TRBJ1-5; the match to TRBD1 covers 10 bases. Trimming took 5 bases from V and 5 from J; bases not matched to a gene: 6. The CDR3 has 15 amino acids. Germline V gene sequence: CDR1 SNHLY, CDR2 FYNNEI. The CDR3 DNA reads as TGTGCCAGCAGTTTAGGACAGGGGGGATATCAGCCCCAGCATTTT. Its protein is CASSLGQGGYQPQHF.